Following are 8 T cell receptor beta chains from one sample sequenced in a study of blood T cells in healthy people across ages. A second PCR of roughly 7 to 11 cycles used a sample-barcoded 5' primer and a J-beta primer mix. MiXCR, applied by TCRdb to the 5' RACE reads, yields one record per CDR3 protein. The data show a few hundred thousand distinct CDR3 sequences, approximately 52% seen once. Source material: blood. The receptors were sampled from a man aged 55 to 70 in good health.

This clonotype turned up a few times. The CDR3 here is CARTGGDNQPQHF. DNA of the CDR3: TGTGCCAGAACAGGGGGTGACAATCAGCCCCAGCATTTT. The V and J genes are TRBV14 and TRBJ1-5, with 8 bases aligning to TRBD1. The CDR3 loop spans 13 amino acids. Germline trimming cut 9 bases from V and 3 bases from J; bases unmatched to any gene: 4. The germline V gene encodes CDR1 SGHDN and CDR2 FVKESK.

The chain joins TRBV7-9 to TRBJ2-7, with TRBD1 identical over 8 bases. CDR1 and CDR2 from the germline V gene are SEHNR and FQNEAQ (reference sequence). The CDR3 extends over 14 amino acids. J lost 7 bases, V lost 5 bases, and 10 bases had no gene match. The CDR3 loop reads CASSRTGTSGEQYF. The CDR3, as DNA: TGTGCCAGCAGCCGGACAGGGACGTCGGGGGAGCAGTACTTC.

The chain uses TRBV29-1 and TRBJ2-1; 7 positions agree with TRBD2. V was pared by 7 bases and J by 4 bases, with 7 bases of the junction left unmatched. The length of the CDR3 is 13 residues. From germline, CDR1 is SQVTM and CDR2 ANQGSEA. The CDR3 sequence is CSGAGVVYNEQFF. CDR3 DNA: TGCAGCGGCGCGGGGGTTGTGTACAATGAGCAGTTCTTC.

This clonotype showed up just a few times. This chain joins TRBV20-1 and TRBJ1-2; the match to TRBD1 covers 7 bases. The trim removed 0 bases at V and 6 bases at J, leaving 7 bases unmatched. The CDR3 contains 14 residues. CDR1 is DFQATT, CDR2 SNEGSKA, per germline (reference sequence). CDR3 DNA: TGCAGTGCTAGAGATAGAGACAGGGTCAATGGCTACACCTTC. It codes for CSARDRDRVNGYTF.

V and J are TRBV2 and TRBJ2-7; the match to TRBD1 covers 9 bases. Losses at the gene ends were 7 bases for V and 4 bases for J; bases not matched to a gene: 8. The CDR3 has 14 residues. The germline CDR1 and CDR2 sequences are SNHLY and FYNNEI. CDR3 in amino acids: CASNLDRGGYEQYF. The CDR3 bases are TGTGCCAGCAACCTGGACAGGGGAGGGTACGAGCAGTACTTC.

In its sample, this clonotype was seen many times. The chain combines TRBV28 with TRBJ2-7; TRBD2 aligns across 16 bases. The CDR3 sequence is 15 residues long. J gave up 5 bases and V 6 bases, and 4 bases lay outside the gene matches. Germline CDR1 and CDR2: MDHEN and SYDVKM. This chain's CDR3 is CASRSGTSGRDEQYF. The DNA for the CDR3 is TGTGCCAGCAGATCCGGGACTAGCGGGAGGGACGAGCAGTACTTC.

V gene TRBV20-1 combines with J gene TRBJ2-1, with D perhaps given as TRBD1 or TRBD2 (5 bases each). CDR3 length equals 14 residues. V was shortened by 5 bases and J by 4 bases, with 15 bases between the two germline ends. CDR1 and CDR2 from the germline V gene are DFQATT and SNEGSKA (reference sequence). The CDR3 nucleotides are TGCAGTGCTCTCGGGGCTAGCAGGTACAATGAGCAGTTCTTC. Translated: CSALGASRYNEQFF.

This clonotype was picked up many times. The V and J genes are TRBV12-3 or TRBV12-4 and TRBJ2-7; a weak D match, TRBD1 (6 bases). This CDR3 has 14 residues. V lost 2 bases to trimming and J lost 0 bases, with 8 bases between them. The CDR3 loop reads CASSLMGASYEQYF. In nucleotides, the CDR3 is TGTGCCAGCAGTTTAATGGGGGCCTCCTACGAGCAGTACTTC.